This T cell receptor (beta chain) was retrieved from a study of blood T cells in healthy people across ages. Donors each provided 9.5 to 10 milliliters of peripheral blood. This clonotype was counted ten times or more. It was with a sample-barcoded 5' primer and a J-beta primer mix that a second PCR of about 6 to 12 cycles was run. TCRdb analysed the 5' RACE reads with MiXCR anew, one entry per CDR3 protein. Of about 650,000 distinct CDR3 sequences listed, approximately 31% are singletons. Deletions cut 0 bases from V and 0 bases from J, with 10 bases between. Per germline, CDR1 DFQATT and CDR2 SNEGSKA (reference sequence). CDR3 size: 15 residues.

Sequencing was done on a sample of blood. This clonotype was obtained from an elderly woman in good health. The chain combines TRBV20-1 with TRBJ2-3; no firm D call. DNA of the CDR3: TGCAGTGCTAGAGACTTTCTGGGGAGCACAGATACGCAGTATTTT. It is translated as CSARDFLGSTDTQYF.